Below, 11 T cell receptor beta chains from the same sample are listed, as sequenced in a study of vaccination effects on CD4 cells after COVID-19. Clones were read by immunoSEQ multiplex PCR, and TCRdb kept only the in-frame ones, dropping some. Found here are around 29,000 clones, more than 65% of them singletons; the top ten hold approximately 10%. Viral peptide pools were used in the ViraFEST assay to expand antigen-specific CD4+ T cells, and sequencing came afterward. A 10-day culture period preceded the isolation of CD4+ T cells. Participants were vaccinated with two doses of either the BNT162b2 or mRNA-1273 vaccine. For these TCRs, the target antigens are not known. The starting material was CD4+ T cells from PBMCs cultured with HCoV-NL63 spike peptides, obtained after COVID-19 vaccination. These receptors were obtained from a human donor who received a COVID-19 vaccine.

About this clone: A read error may produce the germline difference seen at one junction end. CDR3 in amino acids: CASSLGSRPPIF. The CDR3 DNA reads as TGTGCCAGCAGCTTGGGCAGCCGGCCTCCGATCTTC. The chain couples TRBV7-9 to TRBJ2-1; D is uncertain. The CDR3 runs to 12 residues. Germline V gene lookup returns CDR1 SEHNR and CDR2 FQNEAQ (reference sequence).

This clone was counted a single time. The chain recombines TRBV3-1 (or the pseudogene TRBV3-2) with TRBJ1-1; 9 nucleotides align to TRBD1. Trimming cost V 6 bases and J 3 bases; bases outside gene matches: 5. CDR3 length: 14 residues. CDR1 LGHDT and CDR2 YNNKEL come from the germline V gene (reference sequence). The CDR3 is CASRRGQGYTEAFF. In nucleotides, the CDR3 is TGTGCCAGCAGACGGGGACAGGGTTACACTGAAGCTTTCTTT.

J is TRBJ1-3 and V is TRBV27; D ambiguous. The CDR3 loop spans 13 amino acids. Trimming pared 4 bases from V and 7 bases from J, leaving 11 bases between. CDR1 is MNHEY, CDR2 SMNVEV, per germline (reference sequence). The CDR3 region has the DNA TGTGCCAGCAGTTCCGGACTCCTCAACACCATATATTTT. Translated, it gives CASSSGLLNTIYF.

This chain joins TRBV3-1 (or the pseudogene TRBV3-2) and TRBJ2-1, with 7 bases lining up with TRBD1. Trimming removed 1 base from V and 6 bases from J; junction bases left unmatched: 3. Germline loops: CDR1 LGHDT, CDR2 YNNKEL (reference sequence). The CDR3 length is 14 residues. The CDR3 region has the DNA TGTGCCAGCAGCCAAGTGGGACAGCCCAATGAGCAGTTCTTC. This translates into CASSQVGQPNEQFF.

This clone occurred once. V gene TRBV6-1 combines with J gene TRBJ2-2; D is unresolved. Germline V lookup: CDR1 MNHNS, CDR2 SASEGT. The CDR3 length is 14 residues. V dropped 3 bases and J dropped 2 bases, with 7 bases sitting between them. This chain's CDR3 is CASSETHNTGELFF. DNA for the CDR3: TGTGCCAGCAGTGAGACCCATAACACCGGGGAGCTGTTTTTT.

The rearrangement joins TRBV6-4 to TRBJ1-2; tentatively, D is TRBD1 (5 bases). Trimming cost V 3 bases and J 4 bases, with 9 bases left between them. The CDR3 totals 13 residues. Germline CDR1 reads MRHNA; CDR2 reads SNTAGT. The CDR3 coding sequence is TGTGCCAGCAGTGAAACGGGACTCTATGGCTACACCTTC. As protein: CASSETGLYGYTF.

The chain couples TRBV5-4 to TRBJ1-1, with no clear D. This CDR3 has 11 amino acids. V was shortened by 0 bases and J by 3 bases, with 0 bases between the two germline ends. Germline CDR1 reads SGHNT; CDR2 reads YYREEE (reference sequence). In DNA form, the CDR3 reads TGTGCCAGCAGCTTGGACACTGAAGCTTTCTTT. Its protein is CASSLDTEAFF.

This sequence joins TRBV6-5 and TRBJ1-4; no clear D gene. In germline, CDR1 is MNHEY, CDR2 SVGAGI. This CDR3 is 16 amino acids long. Trimming took off 2 bases at V and 0 bases at J, with 10 bases between the two ends. CDR3 in amino acids: CASSYQNPATNEKLFF. For the CDR3, the DNA is TGTGCCAGCAGTTACCAAAACCCCGCAACTAATGAAAAACTGTTTTTT.

The V and J genes are TRBV3-1 (or the pseudogene TRBV3-2) and TRBJ1-3, with D hard to call. Germline V lookup: CDR1 LGHDT, CDR2 YNNKEL (reference sequence). V gave up 0 bases and J gave up 4 bases, with 4 bases separating them. CDR3 length: 13 residues. The CDR3 DNA follows: TGTGCCAGCAGCCAAGAGTACGGAAACACCATATATTTT. Residues: CASSQEYGNTIYF.

The chain combines TRBV18 with TRBJ1-4; a possible D gene is TRBD1 (6 bases). The CDR3 totals 15 residues. V lost 2 bases and J lost 3, with 10 bases in between. Germline V gene lookup returns CDR1 KGHSH and CDR2 LQKENI. The CDR3 spells CASSPLGAPNEKLFF. In DNA, the CDR3 is TGTGCCAGCTCACCATTGGGGGCTCCTAATGAAAAACTGTTTTTT.

This clone was counted between two and nine times. V usage is TRBV29-1 and J usage is TRBJ2-3, with 7 bases aligning to TRBD1. The CDR3 loop spans 13 amino acids. Germline CDR1 reads SQVTM; CDR2 reads ANQGSEA. With 5 bases clipped from V and 5 bases from J, the junction kept 7 bases outside the gene matches. In DNA form, the CDR3 reads TGCAGCGTTCCCCGACAGGGAATAGATACGCAGTATTTT. Translated, it gives CSVPRQGIDTQYF.